This T cell receptor (beta chain) was sequenced in a study of CD8+CD57+ T cells in acquired aplastic anemia. Across the study: DNA per sorted CD4+ or CD8+ sample ranged about 0.18 to 30 ug, averaging roughly 3.5 ug. Whole-study findings and limits: The study identified around 28 CD8+ CDR3 sequences shared by patients and controls.

Genomic DNA provided the template from which TCR beta VDJ and CDR3 profiles were obtained. TCRdb analysed the reads with MiXCR anew, one entry per CDR3 protein. The sample carries around 150,000 distinct CDR3 sequences, over 55% recorded once. Sequencing involved patients with CD8+CD57+ cell expansion previously shown by flow cytometry. Diagnosis of severe acquired aplastic anemia applied to all patients. As regards this clonotype: Its antigen is currently unknown.

The CDR3 consists of 15 residues. Germline V gene data show CDR1 as SGHRS and CDR2 as YFSETQ. The trim removed 4 bases at V and 5 bases at J, leaving 7 bases unmatched. The genes are TRBV5-1 and TRBJ2-2, with 8 bases lining up with TRBD1. Specimen: sorted CD4+, CD8+, or CD8+CD57+ T cells (not recorded which) from PBMCs. This TCR was recovered from a human donor with aplastic anemia. DNA for the CDR3: TGCGCCAGCAGCACGGGGGACAGGTCGACCGGGGAGCTGTTTTTT. This codes for CASSTGDRSTGELFF.